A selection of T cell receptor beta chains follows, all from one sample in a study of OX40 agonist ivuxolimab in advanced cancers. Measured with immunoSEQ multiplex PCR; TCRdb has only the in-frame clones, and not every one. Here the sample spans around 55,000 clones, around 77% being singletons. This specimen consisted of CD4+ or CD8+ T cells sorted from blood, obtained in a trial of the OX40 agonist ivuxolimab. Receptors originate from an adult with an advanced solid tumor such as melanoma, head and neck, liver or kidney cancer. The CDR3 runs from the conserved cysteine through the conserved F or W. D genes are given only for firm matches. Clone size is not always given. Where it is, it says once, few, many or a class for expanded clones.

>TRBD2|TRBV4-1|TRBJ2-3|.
TGCGCCAGCAGCCGGGCGCGGGGGGGCACAGATACGCAGTATTTT
CASSRARGGTDTQYF
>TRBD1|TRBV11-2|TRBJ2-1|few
TGTGCCAGCAGCTTAGTAGGGGGGACAGGGTCCTACAATGAGCAGTTCTTC
CASSLVGGTGSYNEQFF
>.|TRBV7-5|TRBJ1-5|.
TGTGCCAGAAGCTTACCAGGAAATCAGCCCCAGCATTTT
CARSLPGNQPQHF
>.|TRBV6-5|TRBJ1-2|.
TGTGCCAGCAGCCTGGACAGTAACTATGGCTACACCTTC
CASSLDSNYGYTF
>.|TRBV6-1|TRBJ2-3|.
TGTGCCAGCAGTGAGCGACGAACAGATACGCAGTATTTT
CASSERRTDTQYF
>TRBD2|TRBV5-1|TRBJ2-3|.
TGCGCCAGCAGCTTGCCTAGCGGGGGGCATACGCAGTATTTT
CASSLPSGGHTQYF
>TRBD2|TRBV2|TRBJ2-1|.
TGTGCCAGCACCCATGTAGCTAGCGGGGGGTCTTACAATGAGCAGTTCTTC
CASTHVASGGSYNEQFF
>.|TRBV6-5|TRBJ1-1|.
TGTGCCATTAGCCGGGGACCTCTGAACACTGAAGCTTTCTTT
CAISRGPLNTEAFF
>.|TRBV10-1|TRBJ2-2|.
TGCGCCAGCAGTGAGTGGGCGGGCGGGGAGCTGTTTTTT
CASSEWAGGELFF
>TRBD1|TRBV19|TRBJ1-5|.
TGTGCCAGTAGTATACCCTTTCCTAGGACAGGGTGGAATCAGCCCCAGCATTTT
CASSIPFPRTGWNQPQHF
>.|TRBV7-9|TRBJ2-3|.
TGTGCCAGCAGCTTCAAACTTAGCCCAAGCACAGATACGCAGTATTTT
CASSFKLSPSTDTQYF
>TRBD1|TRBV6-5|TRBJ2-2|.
TGTGCCAGCAGCACGACAGGGTTCGATACCGGGGAGCTGTTTTTT
CASSTTGFDTGELFF
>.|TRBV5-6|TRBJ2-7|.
TGTGCCAGCAGCTTCCGAGGACTCGGGAACGAGCAGTACTTC
CASSFRGLGNEQYF
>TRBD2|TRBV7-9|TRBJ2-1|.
TGTGCCAGCAGCCGGGACGGGAGGGCCCTCAATGAGCAGTTCTTC
CASSRDGRALNEQFF
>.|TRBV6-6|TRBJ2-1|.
TGTGCCAGCAGTCCGACTAGTACCTACAATGAGCAGTTCTTC
CASSPTSTYNEQFF
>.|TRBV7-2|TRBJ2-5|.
TGTGCCAGCAGCTTAGATAGGGGGGGGGAGACCCAGTACTTC
CASSLDRGGETQYF
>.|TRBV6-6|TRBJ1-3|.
TGTGCCAGCAGTGTAGTAGGTTCTGGAAACACCATATATTTT
CASSVVGSGNTIYF
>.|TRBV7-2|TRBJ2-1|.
TGTGCCAGCAGCCCCTTCTTGGCGGGGGCTTACAATGAGCAGTTCTTC
CASSPFLAGAYNEQFF
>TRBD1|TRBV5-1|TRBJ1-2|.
TGCGCCAGCAGCTTGGCCTTGGAGGGGACAGGGGGCGTCTATGGCTACACCTTC
CASSLALEGTGGVYGYTF
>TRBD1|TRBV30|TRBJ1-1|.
TGTGCCAGACAGGGCAAAGTCGCTGAAGCTTTCTTT
CARQGKVAEAFF
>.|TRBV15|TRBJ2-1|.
TGTGCCACCAGTAAAGGGAGCTCCTACAATGAGCAGTTCTTC
CATSKGSSYNEQFF
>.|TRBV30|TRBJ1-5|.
TGTGCCTGGAGTCCGGGGTTTAGCAATCAGCCCCAGCATTTT
CAWSPGFSNQPQHF